This T cell receptor beta chain was sequenced for a study of T-cell memory formation after mild COVID-19. On the study more broadly: The TCR clusters were mostly specific to one donor. Study-level findings and limits: Researchers report contracting CD4+ clones mostly in CM and EM, with CD8+ clones in EMRA.

The germline V and J ends were trimmed by 6 bases and 3 bases, with 18 bases remaining between them. Germline V gene sequence: CDR1 SGHTA, CDR2 FQGNSA. The CDR3 consists of 15 residues. MiXCR, run by TCRdb on the 5' RACE reads, gives a single entry per CDR3 protein. The data contain approximately 260,000 distinct CDR3 sequences, about 15% of them singletons. Of note for this clonotype: Its target is not known.

The TCR comes from a man aged 18-30 years who had mild COVID-19 (a few samples of this study predate the infection). Cell type and time point are not known. The sample taken for sequencing was PBMCs or a T cell subset sorted from them (not recorded which). V gene TRBV7-2 combines with J gene TRBJ2-7, with D tentatively TRBD1 (6 bases). CDR3 coding DNA: TGTGCCAGCAGTCTCACAGGGAGTTTACTCTACGAGCAGTACTTC. Protein product: CASSLTGSLLYEQYF. Together with reference TRBV7-2 and TRBJ2-7, the CDR3 gives the full variable domain: GAGVSQSPSNKVTEKGKDVELRCDPISGHTALYWYRQSLGQGLEFLIYFQGNSAPDKSGLPSDRFSAERTGGSVSTLTIQRTQQEDSAVYLCASSLTGSLLYEQYFGPGTRLTVT.